The 16 T cell receptor beta chains listed next were all sequenced from one sample in a study of regulatory T cells in long-lasting Graves disease. Stated time point: newly diagnosed GD, antithyroid drugs for less than 3 months. The TCR library used RNA extracted from PBMCs. Through Arm-PCR of CDR3 regions and iRepertoire HTBI primers, TCR beta libraries were built. In TCRdb, the multiplex PCR reads were re-called with MiXCR into one record per CDR3 protein. The top ten hold about 20% of the sample, which has about 620,000 distinct CDR3 sequences, around 17% seen once. Separately, the same data were catalogued under a study of T cells in Graves' hyperthyroidism and ophthalmopathy.

Sequenced here: peripheral blood mononuclear cells (PBMCs), sampled at new diagnosis, from a patient treated with antithyroid drugs. Receptor source: a young woman with Graves disease.

In this sample, this clonotype turned up a few times. The chain is built from TRBV6-2 or TRBV6-3 and TRBJ2-1; tentatively, D is TRBD1 or TRBD2 (5 bases each). CDR1 is MNHEY and CDR2 is SVGEGT in the germline V gene. This CDR3 region has 17 residues. The V and J ends lost 5 bases and 4 bases respectively, with 21 bases between them. The DNA of the CDR3 is TGTGCCAGCAGTGATCCAGGGAGCGCCGAATTTTACAATGAGCAGTTCTTC. It is translated as CASSDPGSAEFYNEQFF.

In this sample, this clonotype turned up a few times. The conserved phenylalanine or tryptophan is not found at the CDR3 terminus, so this likely reflects a read error. This chain links TRBV7-6 with TRBJ2-1; 7 bases line up with TRBD1. The CDR3 is 15 residues long. The germline CDR1 and CDR2 sequences are SGHVS and FNYEAQ. Trimming cost V 5 bases and J 6 bases; bases outside gene matches: 10. The chain's CDR3 is CASSGPGTVGNEQFL. The CDR3 DNA reads TGTGCCAGCAGCGGTCCAGGGACAGTCGGCAATGAGCAGTTCCTC.

This clonotype was seen ten or more times. One end of the junction is discordant with germline, which a read error may explain. This chain links TRBV5-1 with TRBJ2-7; 9 nucleotides align to TRBD2. In germline, CDR1 is SGHRS, CDR2 YFSETQ. The CDR3 extends over 14 amino acids. The chain's CDR3 is CASSLVSGSYEQYF. In DNA, the CDR3 is TGTGCCAGCAGCTTAGTTAGCGGGAGCTACGAGCAGTACTTC.

There are many counts of this clonotype. V gene TRBV29-1 combines with J gene TRBJ2-7; weak D call: TRBD1 (6 bases). The CDR3 spans 13 residues. Germline CDR1 and CDR2: SQVTM and ANQGSEA. Trimming shortened V by 4 bases and J by 6 bases, and 16 bases separated the two germline ends. CDR3 in amino acids: CSVVRDNLSEQYF. The DNA of the CDR3 is TGCAGCGTTGTCCGGGACAACCTGAGCGAGCAGTACTTC.

Only a few counts were recorded for this clonotype. J is TRBJ1-1 and V is TRBV7-9, with 9 bases aligning to TRBD1. Looked up from germline, CDR1 is SEHNR and CDR2 is FQNEAQ (reference sequence). V lost 7 bases and J lost 12; bases outside the gene matches: 18. The CDR3 has 15 residues. The CDR3: CASITEGTGSKGTFF. CDR3 DNA: TGTGCCAGCATCACAGAAGGGACAGGGTCTAAGGGAACTTTCTTT.

V is TRBV6-2 or TRBV6-3 and J is TRBJ2-4; tentative D call: TRBD2 (5 bases). Looked up from germline, CDR1 is MNHEY and CDR2 is SVGEGT. This CDR3 spans 18 amino acids. With 5 bases removed from V and 8 bases from J, the gap between germline ends came to 28 bases. CDR3 in DNA: TGTGCCAGCAGTGTCGACCTGGGCGGACTGGCGCTTTGGGACATTCAGTACTTC. Its translation is CASSVDLGGLALWDIQYF.

This chain uses TRBV5-5 with TRBJ2-7, with D possibly TRBD2 on 6 matching bases. Looked up from germline, CDR1 is SGHKS and CDR2 is YYEKEE (reference sequence). The germline V and J ends were trimmed by 2 bases and 7 bases, with 19 bases remaining between them. The CDR3 is made up of 15 amino acids. CDR3 protein: CASSFLFGGAREQYF. In DNA, the CDR3 is TGTGCCAGCAGCTTCCTTTTTGGCGGGGCGCGGGAGCAGTACTTC. The variable domain in full, with the rest retrieved from reference TRBV5-5 and TRBJ2-7, is DAGVTQSPTHLIKTRGQQVTLRCSPISGHKSVSWYQQVLGQGPQFIFQYYEKEERGRGNFPDRFSARQFPNYSSELNVNALLLGDSALYLCASSFLFGGAREQYFGPGTRLTVT.

This clonotype came up many times. The chain is built from TRBV29-1 and TRBJ2-5; TRBD1 aligns across 7 bases. The CDR3 runs 13 residues. V lost 8 bases and J lost 5; bases outside the gene matches: 11. Germline V gene sequence: CDR1 SQVTM, CDR2 ANQGSEA. The CDR3 nucleotides are TGCAGCTCATACACCGTCAGGGGGGAGACCCAGTACTTC. As protein: CSSYTVRGETQYF.

This clonotype was detected many times. The chain links TRBV20-1 to TRBJ2-7, with 7 bases matching TRBD2. The CDR3 runs to 11 residues. V lost 5 bases and J lost 7; bases outside the gene matches: 5. Germline V gene sequence: CDR1 DFQATT, CDR2 SNEGSKA (reference sequence). CDR3 nucleotides: TGCAGTGCTTCGACTAGCCGGGAGCAGTACTTC. It specifies CSASTSREQYF.

This clonotype was detected ten times or more. V usage is TRBV7-8 and J usage is TRBJ1-3; D is ambiguous. This CDR3 comprises 13 residues. Germline V lookup: CDR1 SGHVS, CDR2 FQNEAQ. V lost 0 bases and J lost 4, with 4 bases in between. CDR3 coding DNA: TGTGCCAGCAGCTTAGCCATCGGAAACACCATATATTTT. Amino acids: CASSLAIGNTIYF.

This clonotype was seen repeatedly, ten times or more. J is TRBJ1-4 and V is TRBV11-1; D may be TRBD1 (6 bases). Trimming took off 5 bases at V and 5 bases at J, with 18 bases between the two ends. The CDR3 is 16 amino acids. Germline V gene sequence: CDR1 SGHAT, CDR2 FQDESV (reference sequence). CDR3 sequence (DNA): TGTGCCAGCAGCAGCGGAATGGACAGAGTAAATGAAAAACTGTTTTTT. Its translation is CASSSGMDRVNEKLFF.

This clonotype was counted at least ten times. This sequence joins TRBV2 and TRBJ2-2, with 7 bases lining up with TRBD1. CDR3 length: 15 amino acids. The V and J ends lost 2 bases and 4 bases, in that order; junction bases with no gene match: 4. Germline assignment: CDR1 SNHLY and CDR2 FYNNEI. The CDR3 loop is CASSERGLGTGELFF. DNA for the CDR3: TGTGCCAGCAGTGAAAGGGGGCTGGGCACCGGGGAGCTGTTTTTT.

As DNA, the CDR3 is TGTGCCAGCAGTGATCTAGAAGTCCAGCCCCAGCATTTT. Residues: CASSDLEVQPQHF. V and J are TRBV2 and TRBJ1-5; D remains ambiguous. The V gene's germline CDR1 is SNHLY and CDR2 FYNNEI. This CDR3 comprises 13 residues. The germline V and J ends were trimmed by 3 bases and 7 bases, with 10 bases remaining between them.

This clonotype was counted ten times or more. The rearrangement joins TRBV19 to TRBJ1-1; possible D gene TRBD1, 5 bases. With 6 bases removed from V and 0 bases from J, the gap between germline ends came to 17 bases. This CDR3 is built from 16 residues. In germline, CDR1 is LNHDA, CDR2 SQIVND (reference sequence). Here the CDR3 DNA reads TGTGCCAGTAGGAAATCGGGGGTCCCGGTGAACACTGAAGCTTTCTTT. Residues: CASRKSGVPVNTEAFF.

This clonotype was seen many times. The CDR3 region is CSARQAGGLETQYF. Written as DNA, the CDR3 is TGCAGTGCTAGACAAGCGGGAGGTCTAGAGACCCAGTACTTC. The V and J genes are TRBV20-1 and TRBJ2-5; 9 nucleotides line up with TRBD2. This CDR3 region has 14 residues. Germline V gene sequence: CDR1 DFQATT, CDR2 SNEGSKA (reference sequence). After removal of 2 bases from V and 4 bases from J, the junction contained 5 bases not matched to a gene.

This clonotype was recorded many times. The chain is built from TRBV29-1 and TRBJ1-1; D gene uncertain. Trimming removed 4 bases from V and 0 bases from J, with 9 bases in between. The V gene's germline CDR1 is SQVTM and CDR2 ANQGSEA. CDR3 length equals 13 residues. CDR3 in DNA: TGCAGCGTTGTCGGGTACATGAACACTGAAGCTTTCTTT. It yields the protein CSVVGYMNTEAFF.